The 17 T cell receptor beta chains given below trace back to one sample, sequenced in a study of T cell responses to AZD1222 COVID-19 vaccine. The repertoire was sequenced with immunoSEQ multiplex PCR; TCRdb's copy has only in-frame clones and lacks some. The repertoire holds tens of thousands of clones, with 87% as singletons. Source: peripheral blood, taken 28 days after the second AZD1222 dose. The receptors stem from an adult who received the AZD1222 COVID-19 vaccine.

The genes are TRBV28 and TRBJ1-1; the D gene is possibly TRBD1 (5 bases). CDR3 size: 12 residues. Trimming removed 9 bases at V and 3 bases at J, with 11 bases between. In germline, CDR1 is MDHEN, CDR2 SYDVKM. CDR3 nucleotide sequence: TGTGCCAGGGGGCATTGGGACACTGAAGCTTTCTTT. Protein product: CARGHWDTEAFF. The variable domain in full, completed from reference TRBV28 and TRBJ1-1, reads DVKVTQSSRYLVKRTGEKVFLECVQDMDHENMFWYRQDPGLGLRLIYFSYDVKMKEKGDIPEGYSVSREKKERFSLILESASTNQTSMYLCARGHWDTEAFFGQGTRLTVV.

CDR3 sequence reads: CASSSSTGDYNEQFF. As DNA, the CDR3 is TGCGCCAGCAGCTCATCGACAGGGGACTACAATGAGCAGTTCTTC. The gene calls are TRBV5-1 and TRBJ2-1; 8 nucleotides agree with TRBD1. CDR3 length: 15 residues. J gave up 3 bases and V 3 bases, and 5 bases lay outside the gene matches. Per the germline V gene, CDR1 is SGHRS and CDR2 is YFSETQ. Combining the CDR3 with reference TRBV5-1 and TRBJ2-1 gives the whole variable domain KAGVTQTPRYLIKTRGQQVTLSCSPISGHRSVSWYQQTPGQGLQFLFEYFSETQRNKGNFPGRFSGRQFSNSRSEMNVSTLELGDSALYLCASSSSTGDYNEQFFGPGTRLTVL.

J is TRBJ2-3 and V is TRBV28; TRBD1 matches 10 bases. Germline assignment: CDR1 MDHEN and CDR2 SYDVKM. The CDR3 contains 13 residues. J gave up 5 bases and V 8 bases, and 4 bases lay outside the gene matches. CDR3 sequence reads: CASQGTGEDTQYF. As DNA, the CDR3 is TGTGCCAGCCAGGGGACAGGGGAAGATACGCAGTATTTT.

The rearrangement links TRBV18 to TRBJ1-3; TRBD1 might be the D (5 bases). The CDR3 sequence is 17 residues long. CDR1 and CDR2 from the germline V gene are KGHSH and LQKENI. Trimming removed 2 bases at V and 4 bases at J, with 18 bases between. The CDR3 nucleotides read TGTGCCAGCTCACCAGCAATCGGGACTCTCAACGGAAACACCATATATTTT. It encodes CASSPAIGTLNGNTIYF.

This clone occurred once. The DNA for the CDR3 is TGTGCCAGCAGCGTAGGGGCTGGACTGGACTATGGCTACACCTTC. Translation: CASSVGAGLDYGYTF. V and J are TRBV7-9 and TRBJ1-2; possible D gene TRBD1, 5 bases. The V gene lost 5 bases and the J gene lost 3 bases, with 16 bases spanning the gap. This CDR3 region has 15 residues. Germline V gene sequence: CDR1 SEHNR, CDR2 FQNEAQ (reference sequence). Full variable domain (outside the CDR3, taken from reference TRBV7-9 and TRBJ1-2): DTGVSQNPRHKITKRGQNVTFRCDPISEHNRLYWYRQTLGQGPEFLTYFQNEAQLEKSRLLSDRFSAERPKGSFSTLEIQRTEQGDSAMYLCASSVGAGLDYGYTFGSGTRLTVV.

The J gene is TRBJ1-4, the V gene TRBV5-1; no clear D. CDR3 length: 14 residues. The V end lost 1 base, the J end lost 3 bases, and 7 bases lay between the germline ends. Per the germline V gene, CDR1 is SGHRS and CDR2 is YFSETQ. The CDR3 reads CASSLMDSNEKLFF. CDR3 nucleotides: TGCGCCAGCAGCTTGATGGATTCTAATGAAAAACTGTTTTTT.

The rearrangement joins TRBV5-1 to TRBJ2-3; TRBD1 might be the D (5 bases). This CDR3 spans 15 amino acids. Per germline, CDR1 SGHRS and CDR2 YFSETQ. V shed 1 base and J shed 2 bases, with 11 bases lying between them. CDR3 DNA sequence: TGCGCCAGCAGCTTGACAGGTAGTACCACAGATACGCAGTATTTT. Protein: CASSLTGSTTDTQYF. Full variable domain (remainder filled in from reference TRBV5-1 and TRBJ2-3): KAGVTQTPRYLIKTRGQQVTLSCSPISGHRSVSWYQQTPGQGLQFLFEYFSETQRNKGNFPGRFSGRQFSNSRSEMNVSTLELGDSALYLCASSLTGSTTDTQYFGPGTRLTVL.

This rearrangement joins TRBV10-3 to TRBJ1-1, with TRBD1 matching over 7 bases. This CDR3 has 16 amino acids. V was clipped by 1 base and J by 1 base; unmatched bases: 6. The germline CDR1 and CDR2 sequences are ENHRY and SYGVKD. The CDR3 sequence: CAISELKSGGNTEAFF. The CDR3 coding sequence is TGTGCCATCAGTGAGTTAAAATCAGGGGGGAACACTGAAGCTTTCTTT.

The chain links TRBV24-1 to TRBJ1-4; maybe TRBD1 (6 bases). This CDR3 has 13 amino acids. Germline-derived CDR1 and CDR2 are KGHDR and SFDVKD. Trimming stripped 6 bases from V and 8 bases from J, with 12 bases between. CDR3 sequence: CATSSGAGEKLFF. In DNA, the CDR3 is TGTGCCACCAGTTCAGGGGCGGGAGAAAAACTGTTTTTT.

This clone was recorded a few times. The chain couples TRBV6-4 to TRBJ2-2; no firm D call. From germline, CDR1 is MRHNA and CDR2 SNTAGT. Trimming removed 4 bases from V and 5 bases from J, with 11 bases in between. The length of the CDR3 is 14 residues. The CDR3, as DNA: TGTGCCAGCAGTGCGATCCTCGGAACCGGGGAGCTGTTTTTT. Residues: CASSAILGTGELFF.

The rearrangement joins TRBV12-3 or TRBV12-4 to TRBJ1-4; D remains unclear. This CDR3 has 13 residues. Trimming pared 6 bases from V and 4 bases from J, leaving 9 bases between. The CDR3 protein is CASRRGINEKLFF. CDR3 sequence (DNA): TGTGCCAGCAGGCGCGGGATTAATGAAAAACTGTTTTTT.

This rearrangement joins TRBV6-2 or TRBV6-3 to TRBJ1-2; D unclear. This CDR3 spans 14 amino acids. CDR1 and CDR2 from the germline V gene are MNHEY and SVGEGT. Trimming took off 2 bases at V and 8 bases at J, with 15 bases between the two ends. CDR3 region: CASSYPGSLRGYTF. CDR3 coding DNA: TGTGCCAGCAGTTACCCGGGATCTCTCCGGGGCTACACCTTC.

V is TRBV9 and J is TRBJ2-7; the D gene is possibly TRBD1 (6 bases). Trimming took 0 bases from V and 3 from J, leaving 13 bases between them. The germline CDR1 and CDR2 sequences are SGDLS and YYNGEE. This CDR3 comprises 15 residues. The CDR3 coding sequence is TGTGCCAGCAGCGTAGCTGGGACACAATACTACGAGCAGTACTTC. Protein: CASSVAGTQYYEQYF.

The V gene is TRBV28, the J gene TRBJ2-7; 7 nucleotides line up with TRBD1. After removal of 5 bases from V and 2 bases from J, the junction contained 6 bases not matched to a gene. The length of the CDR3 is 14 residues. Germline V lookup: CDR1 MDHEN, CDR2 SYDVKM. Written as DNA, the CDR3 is TGTGCCAGCAGTCCCCGGGACAGTCCCTACGAGCAGTACTTC. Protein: CASSPRDSPYEQYF. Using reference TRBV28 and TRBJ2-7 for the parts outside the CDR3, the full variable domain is DVKVTQSSRYLVKRTGEKVFLECVQDMDHENMFWYRQDPGLGLRLIYFSYDVKMKEKGDIPEGYSVSREKKERFSLILESASTNQTSMYLCASSPRDSPYEQYFGPGTRLTVT.

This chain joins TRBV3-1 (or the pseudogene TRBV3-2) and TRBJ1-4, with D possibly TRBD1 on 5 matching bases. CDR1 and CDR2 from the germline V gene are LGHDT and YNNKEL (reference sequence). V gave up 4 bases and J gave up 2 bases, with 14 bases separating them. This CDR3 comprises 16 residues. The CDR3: CASSPSGTSTNEKLFF. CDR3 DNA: TGTGCCAGCAGCCCATCTGGGACTTCGACTAATGAAAAACTGTTTTTT.

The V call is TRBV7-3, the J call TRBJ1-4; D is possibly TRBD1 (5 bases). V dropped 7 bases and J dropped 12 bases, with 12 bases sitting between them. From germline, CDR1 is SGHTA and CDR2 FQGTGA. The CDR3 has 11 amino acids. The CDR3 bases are TGTGCCAGCACCGCCGGGGGGGAACTGTTTTTT. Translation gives CASTAGGELFF.

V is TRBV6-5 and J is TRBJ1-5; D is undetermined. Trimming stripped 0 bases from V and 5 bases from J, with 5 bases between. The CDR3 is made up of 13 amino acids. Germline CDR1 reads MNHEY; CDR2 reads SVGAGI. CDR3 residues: CASSYSYDQPQHF. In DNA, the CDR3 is TGTGCCAGCAGTTACTCGTATGATCAGCCCCAGCATTTT.